The 5 T cell receptor beta chains given below trace back to one sample, sequenced in a study of blood T cell repertoires in COVID-19. TCRdb keeps only in-frame clones here, not all; method: immunoSEQ multiplex PCR. Of over 25,000 clones listed, 80% to 90% were seen once; the top ten hold about 8.4%. Sequences were obtained from peripheral blood. The source of these receptors is a woman in her forties or fifties with active COVID-19.

The V gene is TRBV5-3, the J gene TRBJ2-5, with 9 bases aligning to TRBD1. TRBV5-3 is recorded as an ORF, its role being uncertain. The CDR3 has 12 amino acids. Trimming removed 9 bases from V and 1 base from J; junction bases left unmatched: 1. The CDR3: CAIQGAQETQYF. CDR3 nucleotide sequence: TGTGCCATACAGGGGGCCCAAGAGACCCAGTACTTC.

The chain is built from TRBV11-2 and TRBJ1-5; 7 bases fit TRBD1. Germline V gene sequence: CDR1 SGHAT, CDR2 FQNNGV. The CDR3 loop spans 14 amino acids. V trimming: 3 bases; J trimming: 6 bases; junction bases outside the gene matches: 5. DNA for the CDR3: TGTGCCAGCAGCTTGGGGGCAGGGGGTCAGCCCCAGCATTTT. Translation gives CASSLGAGGQPQHF.

V is TRBV4-1 and J is TRBJ2-7; 9 bases agree with TRBD1. The CDR3 is made up of 15 amino acids. Germline CDR1 reads MGHRA; CDR2 reads YSYEKL. V trimming: 2 bases; J trimming: 5 bases; junction bases outside the gene matches: 7. The CDR3 sequence: CASSQMGDRVHEQYF. The CDR3 nucleotides are TGCGCCAGCAGCCAAATGGGGGACAGGGTCCACGAGCAGTACTTC.

The J gene is TRBJ1-4, the V gene TRBV5-1, with 8 bases aligning to TRBD1. Trimming cost V 4 bases and J 3 bases; bases outside gene matches: 8. CDR3 length equals 16 residues. Per the germline V gene, CDR1 is SGHRS and CDR2 is YFSETQ. This CDR3 is CASSPGQGLPNEKLFF. Written as DNA, the CDR3 is TGCGCCAGCAGCCCCGGACAGGGCCTACCTAATGAAAAACTGTTTTTT.

The chain recombines TRBV28 with TRBJ2-1, with TRBD2 identical over 8 bases. Germline V gene lookup returns CDR1 MDHEN and CDR2 SYDVKM. J was trimmed by 4 bases and V by 1 base; bases with no gene match: 0. The length of the CDR3 is 14 residues. CDR3 nucleotide sequence: TGTGCCAGCAGTTTATTAGCGGGATACAATGAGCAGTTCTTC. Protein: CASSLLAGYNEQFF.